This record looks at one TCR beta chain sequence and its context. The CDR3 is 13 amino acids. Trimming took 5 bases from V and 7 from J, leaving 14 bases between them. These data come from a study of CD8 T cells in Susac syndrome. RNA was extracted with the RNeasy kit, and a quantity of roughly 0.5 to 1 ug was reverse transcribed using random hexamers. An immunoSEQ multiplex PCR generated amplified TCR beta CDR3 products spanning 54 Vbeta and 13 Jbeta. TCRdb re-called the immunoSEQ multiplex PCR reads through MiXCR, storing one row per CDR3 protein. Among approximately 71,000 distinct CDR3 sequences listed, 95% to 96% were seen once. The multiple sclerosis control cohort comprised treatment-naive individuals presenting with stable or active relapsing-remitting disease. While CD8+ and CD4+ T cells were isolated negatively, TEMRA cells were enriched by FACS.

This receptor was taken from a human donor with multiple sclerosis. The V and J genes are TRBV12-3 or TRBV12-4 and TRBJ2-5; D might be TRBD1 (5 bases). Input material: CD4+ T cells from PBMCs. Here the CDR3 DNA reads TGTGCCAGCAGTCCCGTTCAGGGTAGGACCCAGTACTTC. This gives the protein CASSPVQGRTQYF.